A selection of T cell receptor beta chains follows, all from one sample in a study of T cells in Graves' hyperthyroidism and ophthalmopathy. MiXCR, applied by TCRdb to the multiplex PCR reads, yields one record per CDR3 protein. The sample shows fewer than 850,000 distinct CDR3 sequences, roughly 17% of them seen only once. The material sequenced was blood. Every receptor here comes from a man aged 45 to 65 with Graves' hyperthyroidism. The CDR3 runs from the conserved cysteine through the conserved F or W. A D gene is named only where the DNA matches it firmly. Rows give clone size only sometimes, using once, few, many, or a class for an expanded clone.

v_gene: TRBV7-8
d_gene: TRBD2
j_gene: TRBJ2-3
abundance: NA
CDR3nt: TGTGCCAGCAGCTTCCCTTCGGGAGCGGGAAACAATCGAGATACGCAGTATTTT
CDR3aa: CASSFPSGAGNNRDTQYF

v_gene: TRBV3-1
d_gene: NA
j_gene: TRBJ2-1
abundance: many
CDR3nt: TGTGCCAGCAGCCCCTATGGGGGCGGGGAATCCTACAATGAGCAGTTCTTC
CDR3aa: CASSPYGGGESYNEQFF

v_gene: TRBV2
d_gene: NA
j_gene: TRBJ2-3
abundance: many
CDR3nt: TGTGCCAGCAGGGAGCCACAGGGAGATACGCAGTATTTT
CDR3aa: CASREPQGDTQYF

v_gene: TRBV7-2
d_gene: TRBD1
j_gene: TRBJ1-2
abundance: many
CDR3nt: TGTGCCAGCAGTAACTTTGGGACAGCCTACACCTTC
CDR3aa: CASSNFGTAYTF

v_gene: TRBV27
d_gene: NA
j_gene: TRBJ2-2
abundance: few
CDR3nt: TGTGCCAGCAGTTTGACGCCCGGCGGGTGGGGCACCGGGGAGCTGTTTTTT
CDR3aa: CASSLTPGGWGTGELFF

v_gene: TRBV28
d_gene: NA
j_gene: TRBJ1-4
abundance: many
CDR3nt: TGTGCCAGCAGACCCTATCAGGGGTCAGGGGAAAAACTGTTTTTT
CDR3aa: CASRPYQGSGEKLFF

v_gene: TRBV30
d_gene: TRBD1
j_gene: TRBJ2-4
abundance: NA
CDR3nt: TGTGCCTGGAGTGATGCCGACAGGGTAGCCAAAAACATTCAGTACTTC
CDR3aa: CAWSDADRVAKNIQYF

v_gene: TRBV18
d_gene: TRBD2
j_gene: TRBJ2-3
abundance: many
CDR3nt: TGTGCCAGCTCACCACGACTAGCGGTTAGCACAGATACGCAGTATTTT
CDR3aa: CASSPRLAVSTDTQYF

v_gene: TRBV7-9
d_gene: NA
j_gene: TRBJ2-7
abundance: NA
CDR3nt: TGTGCCAGCACTCCGGGGACCCACTACGAGCAGTACTTC
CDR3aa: CASTPGTHYEQYF

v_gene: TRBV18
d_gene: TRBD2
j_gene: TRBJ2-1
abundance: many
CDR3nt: TGTGCCAGCTCACCTCTAGCGGGCTACAATGAGCAGTTCTTC
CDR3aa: CASSPLAGYNEQFF

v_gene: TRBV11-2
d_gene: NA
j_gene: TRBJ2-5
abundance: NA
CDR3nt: TGTGCCAGCAGCCTCCTATCGGAGACCCAGTACTTC
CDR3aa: CASSLLSETQYF

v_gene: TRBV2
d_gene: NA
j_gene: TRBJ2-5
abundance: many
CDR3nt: TGTGCCAGCATCTGGGTTCAAGAGACCCAGTACTTC
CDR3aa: CASIWVQETQYF

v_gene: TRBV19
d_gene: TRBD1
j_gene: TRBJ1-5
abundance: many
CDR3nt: TGTGCCAGTAGTATAGATCCAGGGGGCTATCAGCCCCAGCATTTT
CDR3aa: CASSIDPGGYQPQHF

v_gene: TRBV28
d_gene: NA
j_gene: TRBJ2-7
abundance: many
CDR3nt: TGTGCCAGCAGTTTATGGGACAGCCCCTACGAGCAGTACTTC
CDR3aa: CASSLWDSPYEQYF

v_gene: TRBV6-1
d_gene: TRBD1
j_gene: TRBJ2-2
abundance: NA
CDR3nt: TGTGCCAGCAGTCGAAGACAGGGGAGGACCGGGGAGCTGTTTTTT
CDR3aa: CASSRRQGRTGELFF

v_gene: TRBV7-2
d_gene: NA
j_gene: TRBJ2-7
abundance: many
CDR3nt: TGTGCCAGCAGCTTAGAGGGGACGGGGGAGCAGTACTTC
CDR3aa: CASSLEGTGEQYF

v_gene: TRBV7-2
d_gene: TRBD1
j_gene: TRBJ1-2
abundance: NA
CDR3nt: TGTGCCAGCAGCCATCCCTGGGGACAGGGGGCGAAAGGCTACACCTTC
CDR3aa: CASSHPWGQGAKGYTF

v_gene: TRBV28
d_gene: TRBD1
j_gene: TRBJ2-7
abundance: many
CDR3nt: TGTGCCAGCAGTCTACTGGGACAGGGCCCGTTCGAGCAGTACTTC
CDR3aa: CASSLLGQGPFEQYF

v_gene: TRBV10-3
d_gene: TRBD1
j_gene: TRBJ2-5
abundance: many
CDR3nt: TGTGCCCTCCCTTGGCTGCACCGGGACAGCGCCCAAGAGACCCAGTACTTC
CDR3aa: CALPWLHRDSAQETQYF

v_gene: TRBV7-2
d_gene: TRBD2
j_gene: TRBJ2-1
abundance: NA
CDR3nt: TGTGCCAGCAGCTTAGATCCGGGAGGGCTCCTCGGTGAGCAGTTCTTC
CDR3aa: CASSLDPGGLLGEQFF

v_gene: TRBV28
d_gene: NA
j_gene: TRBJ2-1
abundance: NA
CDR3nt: TGTGCCAGCCTTCCGAGCTCCTACAATGAGCAGTTCTTC
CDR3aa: CASLPSSYNEQFF

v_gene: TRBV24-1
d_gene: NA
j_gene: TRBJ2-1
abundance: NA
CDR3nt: TGTGCCACCACCCGGGACCGGTACGGTGAGCAGTTCTTC
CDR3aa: CATTRDRYGEQFF

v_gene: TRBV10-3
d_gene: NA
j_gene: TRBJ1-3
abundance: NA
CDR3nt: TGTGCCATCAGTCAGGGGACCCTAGGAAACACCATATATTTT
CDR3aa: CAISQGTLGNTIYF

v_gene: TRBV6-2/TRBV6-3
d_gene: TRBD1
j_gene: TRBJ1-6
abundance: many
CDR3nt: TGTGCCAGCAGAACCTGGACAGGGCCAAATTCACCCCTCCACTTT
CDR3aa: CASRTWTGPNSPLHF

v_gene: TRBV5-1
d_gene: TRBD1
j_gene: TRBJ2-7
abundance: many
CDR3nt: TGCGCCAGCAGCTGGAGGGACAGGGTGGGCGAGCAGTACTTC
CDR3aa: CASSWRDRVGEQYF

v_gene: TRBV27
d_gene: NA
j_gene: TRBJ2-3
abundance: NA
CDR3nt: TGTGCCAGCAGTCCACCGTATCAAGATACGCAGTATTTT
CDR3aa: CASSPPYQDTQYF

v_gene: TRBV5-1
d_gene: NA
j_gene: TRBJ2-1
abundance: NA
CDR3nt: TGCGCCAGCAAAAAAGCGGGCGAAGTCTTGGGTGAGCAGTTCTTC
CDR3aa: CASKKAGEVLGEQFF

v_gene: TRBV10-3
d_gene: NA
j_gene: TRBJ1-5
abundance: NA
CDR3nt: TGTGCCATCAGTGATACAGGGTTTCGTCAGCCCCAGCATTTT
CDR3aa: CAISDTGFRQPQHF

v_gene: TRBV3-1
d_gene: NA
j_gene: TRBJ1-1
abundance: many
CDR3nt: TGTGCCAGCAGCCCGGCGGGTCACACTGAAGCTTTCTTT
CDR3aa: CASSPAGHTEAFF

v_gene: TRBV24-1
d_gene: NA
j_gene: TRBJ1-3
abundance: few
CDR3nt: TGTGCCACCAGTGGTCGGGCAGATGGAAACACCATATATTTT
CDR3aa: CATSGRADGNTIYF

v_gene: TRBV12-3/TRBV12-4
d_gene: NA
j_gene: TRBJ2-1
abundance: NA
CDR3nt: TGTGCCAGCAGTTCGCGGACCTACAATGAGCAGTTCTTC
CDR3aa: CASSSRTYNEQFF

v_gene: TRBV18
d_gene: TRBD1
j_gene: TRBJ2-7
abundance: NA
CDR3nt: TGTGCCAGCTCACCTTCGGGACAGGGGCAACGAGGGGAGCAGTACTTC
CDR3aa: CASSPSGQGQRGEQYF

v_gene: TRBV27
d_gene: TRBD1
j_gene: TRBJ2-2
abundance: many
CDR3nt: TGTGCCAGCAGTTTATCGTGGGACAGGTTGGGCGGGGAGCTGTTTTTT
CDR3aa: CASSLSWDRLGGELFF

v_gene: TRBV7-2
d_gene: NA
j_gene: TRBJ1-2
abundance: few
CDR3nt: TGTGCCAGCAGCGTTCAGGGGCTTGATGGCTACACCTTC
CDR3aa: CASSVQGLDGYTF

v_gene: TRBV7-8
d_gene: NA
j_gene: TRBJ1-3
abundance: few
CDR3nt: TGTGCCAGCAGCTGGGGCACACACTCTGGAAACACCATATATTTT
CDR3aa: CASSWGTHSGNTIYF

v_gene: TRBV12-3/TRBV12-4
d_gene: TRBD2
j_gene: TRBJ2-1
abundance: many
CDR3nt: TGTGCCAGTAGGGCGGGGGGGATTAACAATGAGCAGTTCTTC
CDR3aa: CASRAGGINNEQFF

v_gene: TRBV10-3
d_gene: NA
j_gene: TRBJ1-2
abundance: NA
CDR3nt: TGTGCCATCAGTGGTGGGTCTTACTATGGCTACACCTTC
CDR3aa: CAISGGSYYGYTF

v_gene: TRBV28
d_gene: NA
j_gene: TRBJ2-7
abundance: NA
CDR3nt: TGTGCCAGCAGTTTAAGACCAGGGGACCTTACCTACGAGCAGTACTTC
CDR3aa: CASSLRPGDLTYEQYF

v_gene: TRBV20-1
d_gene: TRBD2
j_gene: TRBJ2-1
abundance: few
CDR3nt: TGCAGTGCTAGAGACTATGAGCGGGAGGATTTCAATGAGCAGTTCTTC
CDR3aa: CSARDYEREDFNEQFF

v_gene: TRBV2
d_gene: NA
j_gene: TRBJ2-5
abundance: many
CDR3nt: TGTGCCAGCAGCCAGCTTCGAGCGAGAGGGGAGACCCAGTACTTC
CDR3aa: CASSQLRARGETQYF

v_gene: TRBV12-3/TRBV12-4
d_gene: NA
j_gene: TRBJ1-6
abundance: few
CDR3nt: TGTGCCAGCAGTTTCTACGCGCCTAATTCACCCCTCCACTTT
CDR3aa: CASSFYAPNSPLHF

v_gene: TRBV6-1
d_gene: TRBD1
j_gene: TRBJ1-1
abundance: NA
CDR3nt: TGTGCCAGCAAAATAGACAGGGGGCGCGGGAACACTGAAGCTTTCTTT
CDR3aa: CASKIDRGRGNTEAFF